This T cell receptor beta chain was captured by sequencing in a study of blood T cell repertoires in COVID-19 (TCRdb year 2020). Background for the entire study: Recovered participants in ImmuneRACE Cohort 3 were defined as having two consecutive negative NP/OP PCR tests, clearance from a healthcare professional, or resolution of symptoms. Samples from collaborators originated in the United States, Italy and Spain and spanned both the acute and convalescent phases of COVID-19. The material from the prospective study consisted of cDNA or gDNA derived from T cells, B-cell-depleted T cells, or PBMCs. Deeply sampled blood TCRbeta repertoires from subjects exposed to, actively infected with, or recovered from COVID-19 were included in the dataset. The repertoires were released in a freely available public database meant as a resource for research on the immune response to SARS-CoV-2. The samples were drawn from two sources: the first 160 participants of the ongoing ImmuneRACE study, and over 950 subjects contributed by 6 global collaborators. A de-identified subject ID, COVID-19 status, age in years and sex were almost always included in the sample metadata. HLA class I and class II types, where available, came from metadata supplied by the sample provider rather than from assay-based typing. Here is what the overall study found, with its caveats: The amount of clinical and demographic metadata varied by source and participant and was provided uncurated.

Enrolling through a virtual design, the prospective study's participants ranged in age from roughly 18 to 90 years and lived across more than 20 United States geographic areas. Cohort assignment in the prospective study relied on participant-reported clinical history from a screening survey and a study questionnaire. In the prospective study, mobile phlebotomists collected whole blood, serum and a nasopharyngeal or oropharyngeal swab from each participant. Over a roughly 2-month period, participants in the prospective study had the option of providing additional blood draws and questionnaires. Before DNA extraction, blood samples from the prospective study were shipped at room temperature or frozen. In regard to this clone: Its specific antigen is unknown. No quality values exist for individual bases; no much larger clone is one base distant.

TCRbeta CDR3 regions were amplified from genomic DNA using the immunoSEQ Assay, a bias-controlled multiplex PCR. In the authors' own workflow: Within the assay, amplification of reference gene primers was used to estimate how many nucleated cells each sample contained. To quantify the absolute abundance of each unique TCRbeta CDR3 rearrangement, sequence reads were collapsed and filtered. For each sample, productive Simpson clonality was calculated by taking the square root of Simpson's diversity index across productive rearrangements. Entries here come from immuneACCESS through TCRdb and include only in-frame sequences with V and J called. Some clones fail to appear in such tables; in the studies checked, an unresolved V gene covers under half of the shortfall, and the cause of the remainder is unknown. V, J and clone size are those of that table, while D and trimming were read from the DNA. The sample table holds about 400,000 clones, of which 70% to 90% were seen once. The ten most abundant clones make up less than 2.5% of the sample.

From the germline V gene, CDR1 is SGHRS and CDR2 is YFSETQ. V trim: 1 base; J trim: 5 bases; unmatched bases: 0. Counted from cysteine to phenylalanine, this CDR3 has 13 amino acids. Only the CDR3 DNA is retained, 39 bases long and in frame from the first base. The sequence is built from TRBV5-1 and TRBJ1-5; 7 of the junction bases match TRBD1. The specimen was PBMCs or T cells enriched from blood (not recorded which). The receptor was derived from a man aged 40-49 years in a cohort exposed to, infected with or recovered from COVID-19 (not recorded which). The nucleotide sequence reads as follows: TGCGCCAGCAGCTTGACAGGGGATCAGCCCCAGCATTTT. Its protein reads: CASSLTGDQPQHF.